This T cell receptor (beta chain) was profiled in a study of shared clonotypes between healthy human individuals. Study conclusions and caveats: Investigators expected sequencing depth to affect clonotype sharing among donors. What limited the represented genetic and exposure-history diversity was the small number of donors.

Researchers ran the assay at a deep level. Data came from immunoSEQ multiplex PCR; TCRdb stores just in-frame clones and leaves some out. Of 2 million to 2.5 million clones in the sample, roughly 93% were seen once. V lost 2 bases and J lost 5, with 9 bases in between. The CDR3 consists of 14 residues. Per germline, CDR1 SGHNT and CDR2 YENEEA. Remarks on this clone: Its antigen is still unknown.

The gene calls are TRBV11-3 and TRBJ2-2; tentative D call: TRBD2 (5 bases). The sequenced sample consisted of naive CD4+ T cells from PBMCs. Subset defined: CD45RA+ positively selected. The receptor was isolated from a man aged 18 to 35 in good health. Some clones in this sample may be carry-over from other donors' samples. The CDR3 DNA is TGTGCCAGCAGCTTATTTGAGGGAACCGGGGAGCTGTTTTTT. Encoded protein: CASSLFEGTGELFF.